This T cell receptor (beta chain) comes out of a study of cytomegalovirus exposure and HLA in healthy donors. Background on the study: Ancestry clustering placed roughly 86% of 300 to 400 genotyped donors in the Caucasian-associated cluster.

Regarding the study as a whole: Accurate prediction of HLA-A and HLA-B alleles (for most subjects) was reportedly achieved from TCR beta sequences. The study labeled roughly 160 TCR beta chains cytomegalovirus-associated.

For this clone: The antigen is undetermined.

PCR employed 60 Vbeta and 13 Jbeta primers. TCRdb's copy holds only in-frame clones and misses some; the assay was immunoSEQ multiplex PCR. This table has 200,000 or so clones, about 90% appearing once. The specimen was PBMCs. The clonotype comes from a girl less than two years old in good health and CMV-seronegative.

The CDR3 region has the DNA TGTGCCAGCAGCGTTGGGGGGACAACTAATGAAAAACTGTTTTTT. This translates into CASSVGGTTNEKLFF. V usage is TRBV9 and J usage is TRBJ1-4, with D possibly being TRBD1 (5 bases). CDR1 SGDLS and CDR2 YYNGEE come from the germline V gene. The germline V and J ends were trimmed by 2 bases and 0 bases, with 8 bases remaining between them. The CDR3 length is 15 residues.